Included here is one T cell receptor (beta chain) sequence, with context. These data are taken from a study of OX40 agonist ivuxolimab in advanced cancers. Overall study context: Dose-escalation patients had hepatocellular carcinoma, melanoma, renal cell or head and neck cancer.

The table came from immunoSEQ multiplex PCR; TCRdb's copy has only in-frame clones and leaves some out. The sample includes 13,000 or so clones, over 75% of them seen just once. The TCR was taken from an adult with an advanced solid tumor such as melanoma, head and neck, liver or kidney cancer. Material: CD4+ or CD8+ T cells sorted from blood, obtained in a trial of the OX40 agonist ivuxolimab.

CDR3 loop: CASSRDRGSYEQYF. The CDR3 bases are TGTGCCAGCAGCCGGGACAGGGGCTCCTACGAGCAGTACTTC. This chain joins TRBV13 and TRBJ2-7; 10 bases are a match to TRBD1. CDR1 and CDR2 (germline): PRHDT, FYEKMQ (reference sequence). V gave up 5 bases and J gave up 0 bases; unmatched junction bases: 1. This CDR3 comprises 14 residues.